This T cell receptor (beta chain) was identified in a study of human T cells and chemical hapten exposure. As for the study in general: The study lasted approximately 25 weeks, and patients were dosed weekly with diphenylcyclopropenone on the scalp throughout. Affected patients, primarily female, had alopecia areata, totalis or universalis. Points from the study as a whole: Significantly more large CDR3 similarity clusters arose among expanded TCRs than among controls. As patch test score rose, PT1 expanded TCR counts tended to rise as well.

Each CDR3 protein is one row after TCRdb ran MiXCR on the RACE reads. This table holds 84,000 or so distinct CDR3 sequences, roughly 10% found once. On this clonotype itself: The target antigen is unknown.

As to time point: patch test 1, 2 weeks after DPC sensitization. Regarding treatment: therapeutic diphenylcyclopropenone sensitization with weekly scalp DPC. The TCR comes from a man between 40 and 49 years old with alopecia areata. Some clones in this sample may be carry-over from other donors' samples. Source: whole blood, taken in connection with sensitization to the hapten diphenylcyclopropenone (DPC).

The DNA of the CDR3 is TGTGCCAGCGAGACAGGTCGAGTTGGGGCCAACGTCCTGACTTTC. It is translated as CASETGRVGANVLTF. This chain uses TRBV28 with TRBJ2-6; a possible D gene is TRBD1 (6 bases). Germline CDR1 and CDR2: MDHEN and SYDVKM. The ends were cut back, 8 bases at V and 3 bases at J, with 14 bases in the middle. The CDR3 sequence is 15 residues long.